The rows below give T cell receptor beta chains drawn from one sample of a study of cytomegalovirus exposure and HLA in healthy donors. The protocol was immunoSEQ multiplex PCR, while the TCRdb copy is restricted to in-frame clones and leaves out a portion. Of about 270,000 clones listed, 86% are singletons. Material: PBMCs. These TCRs come from a woman aged 18 to 35 in good health and CMV-seronegative. The CDR3 runs from the conserved cysteine through the conserved F or W. A D gene is named only where the DNA matches it firmly. Not every row has a clone size; where given, it reads once, few, many or a size class.

.	TRBV7-3	TRBJ2-5	.	CASSLGRAETQYF	TGTGCCAGCAGCTTAGGCAGGGCAGAGACCCAGTACTTC
.	TRBV5-1	TRBJ2-7	.	CASSLVADSYEQYF	TGCGCCAGCAGCTTGGTGGCGGACTCCTACGAGCAGTACTTC
.	TRBV9	TRBJ1-2	.	CASRQGLFADYGYTF	TGTGCCAGCAGACAGGGTCTGTTTGCGGACTATGGCTACACCTTC
TRBD1	TRBV19	TRBJ1-6	.	CASSIAGRGNSPLHF	TGTGCCAGTAGTATAGCTGGCAGGGGGAATTCACCCCTCCACTTT
TRBD2	TRBV27	TRBJ2-7	once	CASSLSYTSGGYEQYF	TGTGCCAGCAGTTTATCGTACACTAGCGGGGGCTACGAGCAGTACTTC
.	TRBV10-2	TRBJ1-4	.	CASNAGSSNEKLFF	TGCGCCAGCAACGCCGGGTCCAGCAATGAAAAACTGTTTTTT
.	TRBV28	TRBJ1-5	.	CASSSGVRPQHF	TGTGCCAGCAGTTCAGGGGTGCGGCCCCAGCATTTT
TRBD2	TRBV30	TRBJ2-5	.	CAWSRGLASSWALETQYF	TGTGCCTGGAGTAGGGGACTAGCGTCTAGTTGGGCGTTAGAGACCCAGTACTTC
TRBD1	TRBV4-3	TRBJ1-2	.	CASSQEGGWGWGYTF	TGCGCCAGCAGCCAAGAAGGGGGCTGGGGCTGGGGCTACACCTTC
TRBD1	TRBV7-2	TRBJ2-7	once	CASSLTRDRNYEQYF	TGTGCCAGCAGCTTGACCCGGGACAGAAACTACGAGCAGTACTTC
TRBD1	TRBV6-1	TRBJ2-7	.	CASSEGTGGFYEQYF	TGTGCCAGCAGTGAGGGGACAGGGGGCTTCTACGAGCAGTACTTC
.	TRBV2	TRBJ1-1	.	CASLAVTEAFF	TGTGCCAGCCTCGCGGTTACTGAAGCTTTCTTT
TRBD2	TRBV19	TRBJ2-3	.	CASSVSGGTDTQYF	TGTGCCAGCAGTGTAAGCGGGGGCACAGATACGCAGTATTTT
.	TRBV5-1	TRBJ2-2	.	CASSISRQEHGELFF	TGCGCCAGCAGCATTTCGCGACAGGAGCACGGGGAGCTGTTTTTT
TRBD1	TRBV6-6	TRBJ2-7	.	CASSPRGTGDEQYF	TGTGCCAGCAGTCCCCGAGGGACAGGGGACGAGCAGTACTTC
.	TRBV10-3	TRBJ2-5	.	CAISGGEQWETQYF	TGTGCCATCAGTGGTGGGGAGCAATGGGAGACCCAGTACTTC
TRBD2	TRBV19	TRBJ2-3	.	CASRIGLADSTDTQYF	TGTGCCAGTAGGATCGGACTAGCAGATAGCACAGATACGCAGTATTTT
.	TRBV5-5	TRBJ1-1	.	CAGRTREIGLNTEAFF	TGTGCCGGGAGGACGCGTGAAATCGGCCTGAACACTGAAGCTTTCTTT
TRBD1	TRBV4-1	TRBJ2-3	few	CASSPGQGYTDTQYF	TGCGCCAGCAGCCCCGGACAGGGTTACACAGATACGCAGTATTTT
.	TRBV4-3	TRBJ2-6	few	CASSQDGSGGGANVLTF	TGCGCCAGCAGCCAAGATGGCTCCGGCGGCGGGGCCAACGTCCTGACTTTC
.	TRBV30	TRBJ2-5	.	CAWSGTGLEETQYF	TGTGCCTGGAGTGGAACAGGGTTGGAAGAGACCCAGTACTTC
TRBD2	TRBV19	TRBJ2-5	few	CASSIDSGGRETQYF	TGTGCCAGTAGTATAGATAGCGGGGGAAGGGAGACCCAGTACTTC
TRBD2	TRBV29-1	TRBJ2-2	.	CSGAGLAAGDTGELFF	TGCAGTGGCGCGGGACTAGCGGCGGGGGACACCGGGGAGCTGTTTTTT
TRBD1	TRBV29-1	TRBJ2-5	.	CSVLDRGLQETQYF	TGCAGCGTGTTGGACAGGGGTTTGCAAGAGACCCAGTACTTC
.	TRBV15	TRBJ2-5	once	CATSRDLGGETQYF	TGTGCCACCAGCAGAGATCTCGGTGGAGAGACCCAGTACTTC
TRBD2	TRBV6-1	TRBJ2-1	.	CASRAGGRLDEQFF	TGTGCCAGCAGGGCGGGGGGGCGGCTTGATGAGCAGTTCTTC
TRBD1	TRBV5-6	TRBJ2-7	once	CASGDRVRQYF	TGTGCCAGCGGCGACAGGGTCAGGCAGTACTTC
TRBD2	TRBV10-1	TRBJ2-3	once	CASSDLAGVIDTQYF	TGCGCCAGCAGTGATCTAGCGGGGGTGATAGATACGCAGTATTTT
TRBD2	TRBV14	TRBJ2-5	.	CASSLLAGKVETQYF	TGTGCCAGCAGCCTCCTAGCGGGAAAGGTAGAGACCCAGTACTTC
.	TRBV2	TRBJ1-5	.	CASSARGRHIGSYQPQHF	TGTGCCAGCAGCGCCCGGGGACGGCATATCGGGAGTTATCAGCCCCAGCATTTT
TRBD2	TRBV19	TRBJ2-1	.	CASRPELAGVRNEQFF	TGTGCCAGTAGACCAGAACTAGCGGGAGTGAGGAATGAGCAGTTCTTC
TRBD1	TRBV6-5	TRBJ2-7	many	CASSYDRQGHEQYF	TGTGCCAGCAGTTACGATAGACAGGGCCACGAGCAGTACTTC
TRBD1	TRBV5-1	TRBJ2-1	.	CASTPLTGWGNNEQFF	TGCGCCAGCACCCCATTGACAGGGTGGGGGAACAATGAGCAGTTCTTC
.	TRBV7-9	TRBJ2-7	.	CASSQDSEQYF	TGTGCCAGCAGCCAAGACAGTGAGCAGTACTTC
TRBD1	TRBV10-3	TRBJ2-3	.	CAIRIQGMGTDTQYF	TGTGCCATCAGAATACAGGGGATGGGCACAGATACGCAGTATTTT
.	TRBV5-6	TRBJ2-7	.	CASSLGGILAREQYF	TGTGCCAGCAGCTTGGGAGGAATCCTCGCGAGGGAGCAGTACTTC
TRBD1	TRBV10-3	TRBJ2-3	.	CAVQTGEGTDTQYF	TGTGCCGTTCAGACAGGGGAAGGCACAGATACGCAGTATTTT
TRBD2	TRBV6-1	TRBJ2-7	.	CASSVGLAGGTYEQYF	TGTGCCAGCAGTGTAGGACTAGCGGGAGGGACCTACGAGCAGTACTTC
TRBD1	TRBV5-4	TRBJ2-7	.	CASSWPGQGVEEQYF	TGTGCCAGCAGCTGGCCGGGACAGGGGGTGGAAGAGCAGTACTTC
.	TRBV2	TRBJ1-1	.	CASPRGEGNTEAFF	TGTGCCAGCCCTCGGGGGGAAGGGAACACTGAAGCTTTCTTT
.	TRBV10-3	TRBJ2-6	.	CAIRWTVGGANVLTF	TGTGCCATCCGTTGGACAGTCGGTGGGGCCAACGTCCTGACTTTC
TRBD2	TRBV6-1	TRBJ2-7	.	CASSGPSGLFSYEQYF	TGTGCCAGCAGTGGACCTTCGGGACTATTCTCCTACGAGCAGTACTTC
.	TRBV5-1	TRBJ1-4	.	CASSFRGGVDEKLFF	TGCGCCAGCAGCTTCCGGGGGGGAGTGGATGAAAAACTGTTTTTT
.	TRBV6-5	TRBJ1-2	once	CASSYSRQDYGYTF	TGTGCCAGCAGTTACTCGAGACAGGACTATGGCTACACCTTC
TRBD2	TRBV28	TRBJ2-3	.	CASSPPGGTDTQYF	TGTGCCAGCAGTCCCCCGGGGGGGACAGATACGCAGTATTTT
.	TRBV5-1	TRBJ1-2	.	CASSFKGANYGYTF	TGCGCCAGCAGCTTCAAGGGAGCTAACTATGGCTACACCTTC
.	TRBV7-6	TRBJ2-7	.	CASSLNPRDTEQYF	TGTGCCAGCAGCTTAAACCCGAGGGACACCGAGCAGTACTTC
TRBD2	TRBV4-1	TRBJ2-7	.	CASSQDLGGSTYEQYF	TGCGCCAGCAGCCAAGATCTTGGCGGGAGCACCTACGAGCAGTACTTC